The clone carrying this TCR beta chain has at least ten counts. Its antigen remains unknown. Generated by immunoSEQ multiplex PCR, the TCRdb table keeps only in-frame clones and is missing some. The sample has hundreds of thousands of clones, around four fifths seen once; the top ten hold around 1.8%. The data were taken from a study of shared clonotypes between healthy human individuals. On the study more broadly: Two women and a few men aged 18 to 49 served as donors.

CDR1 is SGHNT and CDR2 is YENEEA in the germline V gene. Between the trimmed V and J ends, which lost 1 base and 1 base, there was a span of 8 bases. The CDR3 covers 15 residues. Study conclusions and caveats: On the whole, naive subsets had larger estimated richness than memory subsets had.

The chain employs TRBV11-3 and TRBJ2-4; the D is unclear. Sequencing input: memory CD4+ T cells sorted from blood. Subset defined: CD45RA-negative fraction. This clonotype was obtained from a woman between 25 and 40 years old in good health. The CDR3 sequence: CASSLVMLAKNIQYF. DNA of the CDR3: TGTGCCAGCAGCTTAGTTATGCTGGCCAAAAACATTCAGTACTTC.